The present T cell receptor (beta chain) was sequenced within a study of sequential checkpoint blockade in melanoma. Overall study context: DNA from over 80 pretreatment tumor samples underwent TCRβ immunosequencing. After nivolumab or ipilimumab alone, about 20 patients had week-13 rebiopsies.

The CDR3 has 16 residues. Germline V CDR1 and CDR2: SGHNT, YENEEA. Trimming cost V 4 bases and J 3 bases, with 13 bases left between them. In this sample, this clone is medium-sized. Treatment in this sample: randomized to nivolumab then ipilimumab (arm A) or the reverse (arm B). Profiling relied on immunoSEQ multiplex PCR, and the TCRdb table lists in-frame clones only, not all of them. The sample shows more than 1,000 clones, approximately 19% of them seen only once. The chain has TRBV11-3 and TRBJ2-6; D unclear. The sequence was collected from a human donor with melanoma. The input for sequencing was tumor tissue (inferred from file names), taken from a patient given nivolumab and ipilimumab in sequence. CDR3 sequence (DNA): TGTGCCAGCAGCTCAACCAGGCGAAGTGGGGCCAACGTCCTGACTTTC. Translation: CASSSTRRSGANVLTF.